This record looks at one T cell receptor (beta chain) sequence and its context. What it binds is unknown. CDR3 length: 15 amino acids. Germline loops: CDR1 KGHSH, CDR2 LQKENI. The V and J ends lost 5 bases and 1 base, in that order; junction bases with no gene match: 7. This specimen comes from a study of shared clonotypes between healthy human individuals. Points from the study as a whole: Sequencing depth was predicted to influence how clonotypes are shared among donors.

Sequencing was performed with immunoSEQ multiplex PCR; in TCRdb, only in-frame clones are kept and a portion is missing. This sample has over 1.5 million clones, with about 98% found just once. The genes are TRBV18 and TRBJ1-1, with TRBD1 matching 7 bases. The sample comprised naive CD4+ T cells sorted from blood. Subset defined: CD45RA+ positively selected. The receptor's source is a man aged 30 to 45 in good health. CDR3 DNA: TGTGCCAGCTCATCGAGGACAGGACCGAACACTGAAGCTTTCTTT. It specifies CASSSRTGPNTEAFF.